Each of the 24 T cell receptor beta chains below was sequenced from the same sample in a study of Ad26.COV2.S vaccination and SARS-CoV-2 variants. Treatment meaning: roughly 19 received Ad26.COV2.S at low or high dose, single or two shots; about 5 received placebo; per-sample allocation not given. Day 63 after the first vaccine or placebo injection was the time point for sampling. Only in-frame clones appear in the TCRdb table, and some are missing; sequencing was by immunoSEQ multiplex PCR. Among 350,000 to 400,000 clones, about 85% were seen once, and the ten largest hold around 3.4%. The starting material was peripheral blood, obtained in a trial of Ad26.COV2.S vaccine versus placebo. Receptor source: a person between 18 and 65 years old who received the Ad26.COV2.S COVID-19 vaccine or a placebo.

The chain uses TRBV5-1 and TRBJ1-1; D remains unclear. V lost 0 bases to trimming and J lost 6 bases, with 12 bases between them. Germline V gives CDR1 SGHRS, CDR2 YFSETQ. This CDR3 has 14 amino acids. CDR3 sequence (DNA): TGCGCCAGCAGCTTGGACGCAACTAGCGCTGAAGCTTTCTTT. This translates into CASSLDATSAEAFF.

The chain combines TRBV10-2 with TRBJ1-1; perhaps TRBD1 as D (6 bases). The CDR3 has 13 amino acids. Per germline, CDR1 WSHSY and CDR2 SAAADI. V was clipped by 6 bases and J by 4 bases, with 12 bases between them. CDR3 DNA sequence: TGCGCCAGCAGCGACCAGGGGCCCACTGAAGCTTTCTTT. Translating gives CASSDQGPTEAFF.

This chain joins TRBV7-9 and TRBJ2-1; no clear D gene. The V gene's germline CDR1 is SEHNR and CDR2 FQNEAQ (reference sequence). The CDR3 extends over 16 amino acids. V was cut by 3 bases and J by 5 bases, with 17 bases left in between. CDR3 in amino acids: CASSLSSAWEDNEQFF. The CDR3 DNA reads TGTGCCAGCAGCTTGTCGTCGGCGTGGGAAGACAATGAGCAGTTCTTC.

This chain joins TRBV4-1 and TRBJ1-2; D unresolved. Trimming cost V 1 base and J 7 bases, with 16 bases left between them. Germline CDR1 and CDR2: MGHRA and YSYEKL. The CDR3 runs 15 residues. In DNA form, the CDR3 reads TGCGCCAGCAGCCAAGTCATAAGCGGAGGTGGTGGCTACACCTTC. Translation: CASSQVISGGGGYTF.

This chain joins TRBV5-1 and TRBJ2-1; 12 positions agree with TRBD2. Germline CDR1 reads SGHRS; CDR2 reads YFSETQ. Unmatched junction bases numbered 7, after V lost 0 bases and J lost 0 bases. This CDR3 has 19 amino acids. The CDR3, as DNA: TGCGCCAGCAGCTTGGACCTAGCGGGGGGGCTATCCTCCTACAATGAGCAGTTCTTC. Translation gives CASSLDLAGGLSSYNEQFF.

This clone was observed once. The gene calls are TRBV11-3 and TRBJ2-4; TRBD2 agrees at 7 bases. Looked up from germline, CDR1 is SGHNT and CDR2 is YENEEA. CDR3 size: 14 residues. After removal of 5 bases from V and 11 bases from J, the junction contained 12 bases not matched to a gene. The chain's CDR3 is CASSPGGTRGVQYF. CDR3 coding DNA: TGTGCCAGCAGCCCCGGTGGGACCCGGGGGGTTCAGTACTTC.

This clone has just one count. V is TRBV7-2 and J is TRBJ1-2; 7 nucleotides agree with TRBD1. J gave up 4 bases and V 4 bases, and 6 bases lay outside the gene matches. Germline V gene sequence: CDR1 SGHTA, CDR2 FQGNSA. This CDR3 is 14 amino acids long. The CDR3 is CASSSSTGSYGYTF. CDR3 DNA: TGTGCCAGCAGCTCTTCGACAGGGAGCTATGGCTACACCTTC.

The chain recombines TRBV4-1 with TRBJ1-2; the match to TRBD1 covers 7 bases. The V gene's germline CDR1 is MGHRA and CDR2 YSYEKL. With V trimmed by 0 bases and J by 6 bases, 10 bases remained unmatched. The CDR3 has 16 amino acids. The CDR3 coding sequence is TGCGCCAGCAGCCAAGATCCAGGGGGAGTGGTTGATGGCTACACCTTC. It yields the protein CASSQDPGGVVDGYTF.

The chain combines TRBV19 with TRBJ2-1; D remains ambiguous. CDR3 length: 12 residues. Germline values: CDR1 LNHDA, CDR2 SQIVND (reference sequence). Trimming took off 1 base at V and 6 bases at J, with 4 bases between the two ends. CDR3 nucleotides: TGTGCCAGTAGTATAGCCGGCAATGAGCAGTTCTTC. This gives the protein CASSIAGNEQFF.

Only a few counts were recorded for this clone. The J gene is TRBJ1-6, the V gene TRBV6-5; D uncertain. CDR3 length: 15 amino acids. CDR1 and CDR2 (germline): MNHEY, SVGAGI. Trimming removed 7 bases from V and 0 bases from J, with 10 bases in between. In nucleotides, the CDR3 is TGTGCCAGCAAAGGACCCAGCTCCTATAATTCACCCCTCCACTTT. Encoded protein: CASKGPSSYNSPLHF.

The J gene is TRBJ2-1, the V gene TRBV7-8; the D call may be TRBD1 or TRBD2 (6 bases each). The V end lost 2 bases, the J end lost 7 bases, and 15 bases lay between the germline ends. This CDR3 comprises 15 residues. CDR1 and CDR2 from the germline V gene are SGHVS and FQNEAQ. CDR3 DNA sequence: TGTGCCAGCAGCTTATCGGGGGCCCTAGAAAATGAGCAGTTCTTC. This codes for CASSLSGALENEQFF.

The gene calls are TRBV21-1 and TRBJ2-7; the DNA was not used to check the table's D call, TRBD1. TRBV21-1 is a recognized pseudogene. The CDR3 is made up of 14 amino acids. CDR3 protein: CASSNSGNLAEQYF. CDR3 sequence (DNA): TGTGCCAGCAGCAACTCAGGGAATTTGGCCGAGCAGTACTTC.

The V and J genes are TRBV6-5 and TRBJ1-2, with 9 bases identical to TRBD1. There are 14 residues in the CDR3. V lost 6 bases and J lost 7; bases outside the gene matches: 9. CDR1 and CDR2 from the germline V gene are MNHEY and SVGAGI. In DNA, the CDR3 is TGTGCCAGCAGGACAGGGGGTAGGGCGGGTGGCTACACCTTC. Translation gives CASRTGGRAGGYTF.

The V gene is TRBV6-5, the J gene TRBJ2-7, with D possibly TRBD1 on 5 matching bases. Germline lookup yields CDR1 MNHEY and CDR2 SVGAGI. V was cut by 4 bases and J by 2 bases, with 15 bases left in between. The CDR3 is made up of 15 amino acids. For the CDR3, the DNA is TGTGCCAGCAGTTCCTCGACAGTGACGCCCTACGAGCAGTACTTC. Translating it yields CASSSSTVTPYEQYF.

V is TRBV4-1 and J is TRBJ2-7, with 7 bases that match TRBD2. V lost 4 bases and J lost 4; bases outside the gene matches: 4. Germline assignment: CDR1 MGHRA and CDR2 YSYEKL. The length of the CDR3 is 13 residues. The CDR3 nucleotides read TGCGCCAGCAGCCGAGGACTAGTGTACGAGCAGTACTTC. Amino acid sequence: CASSRGLVYEQYF.

The rearrangement links TRBV4-2 to TRBJ1-6; no reliable D call. The CDR3 is 18 amino acids. The ends were cut back, 3 bases at V and 9 bases at J, with 24 bases in the middle. Germline assignment: CDR1 LGHNA and CDR2 YNFKEQ. This chain's CDR3 is CASSHVQRRPIFGSPLHF. The CDR3 region has the DNA TGTGCCAGCAGCCACGTCCAGCGGAGGCCCATTTTCGGTTCACCCCTCCACTTT.

The rearrangement joins TRBV6-5 to TRBJ1-1; D is undetermined. Deletions cut 6 bases from V and 0 bases from J, with 5 bases between. Looked up from germline, CDR1 is MNHEY and CDR2 is SVGAGI. The CDR3 covers 12 residues. The CDR3 region is CASRSLNTEAFF. The CDR3 DNA reads TGTGCCAGCAGATCTTTGAACACTGAAGCTTTCTTT.

The chain combines TRBV11-3 with TRBJ2-1, with 15 bases fitting TRBD2. Germline V CDR1 and CDR2: SGHNT, YENEEA. CDR3 size: 16 residues. Losses at the gene ends were 4 bases for V and 8 bases for J; bases not matched to a gene: 6. The DNA for the CDR3 is TGTGCCAGCAGCTCCCGGACTAGCGGGGGGGCATATGAGCAGTTCTTC. Its protein is CASSSRTSGGAYEQFF.

The genes are TRBV5-1 and TRBJ2-3; D perhaps matches TRBD2 (6 bases). This CDR3 is built from 15 residues. Trimming pared 4 bases from V and 6 bases from J, leaving 18 bases between. Germline V CDR1 and CDR2: SGHRS, YFSETQ. In DNA, the CDR3 is TGCGCCAGCAGCCCGGGTGACGGGAGATTTGATACGCAGTATTTT. Translated: CASSPGDGRFDTQYF.

This chain connects TRBV4-1 to TRBJ1-2, with a tentative D call TRBD1 (6 bases). CDR1 is MGHRA and CDR2 is YSYEKL in the germline V gene. Trimming shortened V by 3 bases and J by 2 bases, and 13 bases separated the two germline ends. This CDR3 has 15 amino acids. This chain's CDR3 is CASSHPITGNYGYTF. The CDR3 DNA sequence: TGCGCCAGCAGCCACCCCATCACAGGGAACTATGGCTACACCTTC.

This chain connects TRBV7-2 to TRBJ1-1; D remains unclear. The V gene's germline CDR1 is SGHTA and CDR2 FQGNSA. The CDR3 runs to 12 residues. With 3 bases removed from V and 2 bases from J, the gap between germline ends came to 4 bases. CDR3 amino acids: CASSFFNTEAFF. DNA of the CDR3: TGTGCCAGCAGCTTTTTCAACACTGAAGCTTTCTTT. Full variable domain (remainder filled in from reference TRBV7-2 and TRBJ1-1): GAGVSQSPSNKVTEKGKDVELRCDPISGHTALYWYRQSLGQGLEFLIYFQGNSAPDKSGLPSDRFSAERTGGSVSTLTIQRTQQEDSAVYLCASSFFNTEAFFGQGTRLTVV.

The CDR3 spells CASSSRTSSYNEQFF. The CDR3 bases are TGTGCCAGCAGTTCCAGGACGAGCTCCTACAATGAGCAGTTCTTC. This rearrangement joins TRBV27 to TRBJ2-1; D remains ambiguous. Looked up from germline, CDR1 is MNHEY and CDR2 is SMNVEV (reference sequence). The CDR3 covers 15 residues. The V end lost 4 bases, the J end lost 0 bases, and 10 bases lay between the germline ends.

J is TRBJ2-7 and V is TRBV6-6; 11 nucleotides match TRBD2. The germline CDR1 and CDR2 sequences are MNHNY and SVGAGI (reference sequence). The CDR3 sequence is 21 residues long. J was trimmed by 5 bases and V by 5 bases; bases with no gene match: 26. The CDR3, as DNA: TGTGCCAGCAGTCACCCCCCTCCCAGCCAACTTAGCGGGGGGGCCCGCCACGAGCAGTACTTC. Amino acid sequence: CASSHPPPSQLSGGARHEQYF.

This sequence joins TRBV5-1 and TRBJ2-1, with D possibly being TRBD2 (6 bases). The ends were cut back, 4 bases at V and 10 bases at J, with 18 bases in the middle. Germline V gene sequence: CDR1 SGHRS, CDR2 YFSETQ. This CDR3 region has 14 residues. The CDR3 here is CASSPGTSHGEQFF. As DNA, the CDR3 is TGCGCCAGCAGCCCCGGGACTTCCCACGGAGAGCAGTTCTTC.